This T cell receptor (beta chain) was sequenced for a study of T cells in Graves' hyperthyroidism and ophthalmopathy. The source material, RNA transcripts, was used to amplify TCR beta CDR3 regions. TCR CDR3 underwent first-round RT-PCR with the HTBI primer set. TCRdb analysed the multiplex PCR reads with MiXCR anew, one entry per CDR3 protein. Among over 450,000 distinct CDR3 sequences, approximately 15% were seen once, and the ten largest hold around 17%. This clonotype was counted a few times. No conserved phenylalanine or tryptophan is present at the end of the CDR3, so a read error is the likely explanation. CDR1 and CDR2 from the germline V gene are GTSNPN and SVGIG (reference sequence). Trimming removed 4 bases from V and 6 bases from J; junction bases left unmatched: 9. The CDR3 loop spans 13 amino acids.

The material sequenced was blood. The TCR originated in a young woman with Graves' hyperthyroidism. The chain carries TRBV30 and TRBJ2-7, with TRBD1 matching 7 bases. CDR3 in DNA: TGTGCCTGGAATCCGTTGGCAGGGGGCGAGCAGTACCTC. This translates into CAWNPLAGGEQYL.